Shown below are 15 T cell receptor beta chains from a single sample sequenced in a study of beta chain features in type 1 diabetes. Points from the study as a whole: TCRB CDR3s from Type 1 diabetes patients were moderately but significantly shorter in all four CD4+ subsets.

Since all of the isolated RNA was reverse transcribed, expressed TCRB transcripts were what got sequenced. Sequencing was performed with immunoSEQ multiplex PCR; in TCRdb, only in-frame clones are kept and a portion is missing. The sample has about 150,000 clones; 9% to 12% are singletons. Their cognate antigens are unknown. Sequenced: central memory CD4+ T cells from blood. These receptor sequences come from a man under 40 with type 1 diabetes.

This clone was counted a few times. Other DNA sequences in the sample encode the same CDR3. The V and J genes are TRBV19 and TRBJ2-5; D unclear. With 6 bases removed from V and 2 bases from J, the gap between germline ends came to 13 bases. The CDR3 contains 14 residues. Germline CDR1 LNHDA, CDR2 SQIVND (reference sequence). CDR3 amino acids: CASRESGSQETQYF. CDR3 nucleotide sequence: TGTGCCAGTAGAGAATCAGGCAGTCAAGAGACCCAGTACTTC.

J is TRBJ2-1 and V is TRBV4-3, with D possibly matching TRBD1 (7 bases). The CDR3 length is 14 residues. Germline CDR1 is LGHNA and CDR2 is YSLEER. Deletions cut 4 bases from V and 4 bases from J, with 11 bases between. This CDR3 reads CASSRGDSYNEQFF. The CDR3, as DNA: TGCGCCAGCAGCCGCGGGGACAGTTACAATGAGCAGTTCTTC.

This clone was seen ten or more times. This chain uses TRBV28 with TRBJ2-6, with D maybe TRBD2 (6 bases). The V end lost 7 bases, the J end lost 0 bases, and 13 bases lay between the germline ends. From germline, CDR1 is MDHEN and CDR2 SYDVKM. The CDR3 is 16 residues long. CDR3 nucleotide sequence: TGTGCCAGCATTCCCGGAGGGGTCTCTGGGGCCAACGTCCTGACTTTC. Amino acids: CASIPGGVSGANVLTF.

The CDR3 DNA is TGTGCCTGGAGTACCAGGGCGGGGGGTGGCTACACCTTC. Its translation is CAWSTRAGGGYTF. The gene calls are TRBV30 and TRBJ1-2, with D maybe TRBD1 (5 bases). CDR3 length equals 13 residues. Deletions cut 2 bases from V and 7 bases from J, with 14 bases between. The germline CDR1 and CDR2 sequences are GTSNPN and SVGIG (reference sequence).

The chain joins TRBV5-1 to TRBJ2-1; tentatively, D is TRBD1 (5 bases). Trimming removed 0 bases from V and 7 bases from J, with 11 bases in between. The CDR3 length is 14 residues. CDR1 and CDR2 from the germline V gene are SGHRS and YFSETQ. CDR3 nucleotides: TGCGCCAGCAGCTTGGATCCAGGGCGGAATGAGCAGTTCTTC. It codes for CASSLDPGRNEQFF.

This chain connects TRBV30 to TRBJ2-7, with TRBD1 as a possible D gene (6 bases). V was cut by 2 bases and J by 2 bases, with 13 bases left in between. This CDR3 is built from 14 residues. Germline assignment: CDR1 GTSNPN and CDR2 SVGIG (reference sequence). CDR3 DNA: TGTGCCTGGAGTACAGGGTCAAGCACCTACGAGCAGTACTTC. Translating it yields CAWSTGSSTYEQYF.

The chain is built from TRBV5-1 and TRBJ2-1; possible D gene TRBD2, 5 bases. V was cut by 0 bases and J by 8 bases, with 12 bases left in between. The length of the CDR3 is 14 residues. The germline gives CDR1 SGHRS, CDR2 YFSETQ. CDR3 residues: CASSLERAEDEQFF. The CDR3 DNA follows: TGCGCCAGCAGCTTGGAGAGGGCTGAGGATGAGCAGTTCTTC.

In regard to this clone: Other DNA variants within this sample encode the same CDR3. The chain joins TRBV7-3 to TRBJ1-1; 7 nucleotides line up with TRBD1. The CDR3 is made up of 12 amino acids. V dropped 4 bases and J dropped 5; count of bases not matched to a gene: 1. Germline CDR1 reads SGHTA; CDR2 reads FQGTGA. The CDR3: CASSSGGTEAFF. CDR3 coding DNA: TGTGCCAGCAGCTCAGGGGGTACTGAAGCTTTCTTT.

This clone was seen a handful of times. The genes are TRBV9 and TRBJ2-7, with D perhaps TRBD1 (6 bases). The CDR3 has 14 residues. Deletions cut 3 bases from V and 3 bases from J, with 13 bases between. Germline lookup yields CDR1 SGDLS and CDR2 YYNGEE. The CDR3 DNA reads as TGTGCCAGCAGCGCCCGGGACACTTACTACGAGCAGTACTTC. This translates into CASSARDTYYEQYF.

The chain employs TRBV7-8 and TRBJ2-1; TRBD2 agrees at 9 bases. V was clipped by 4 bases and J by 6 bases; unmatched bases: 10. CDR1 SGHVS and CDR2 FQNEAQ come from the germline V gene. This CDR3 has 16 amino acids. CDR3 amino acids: CASSYRSSGIFNEQFF. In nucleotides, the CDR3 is TGTGCCAGCAGCTACCGATCTAGCGGGATTTTCAATGAGCAGTTCTTC.

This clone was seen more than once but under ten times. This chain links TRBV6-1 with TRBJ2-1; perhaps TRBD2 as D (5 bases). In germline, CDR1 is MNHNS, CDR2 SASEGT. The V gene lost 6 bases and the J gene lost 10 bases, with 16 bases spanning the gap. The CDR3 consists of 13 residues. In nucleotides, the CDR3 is TGTGCCAGCAGGGAGAGGGTAGTGAAGGAGCAGTTCTTC. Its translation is CASRERVVKEQFF.

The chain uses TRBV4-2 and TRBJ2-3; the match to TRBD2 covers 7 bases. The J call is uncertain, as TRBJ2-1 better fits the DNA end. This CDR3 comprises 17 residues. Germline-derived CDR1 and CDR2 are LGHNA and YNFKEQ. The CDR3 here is CASSPKGSSGGRGEQFF. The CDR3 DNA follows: TGTGCCAGCAGCCCGAAAGGTTCCAGCGGAGGGCGGGGGGAGCAGTTCTTC.

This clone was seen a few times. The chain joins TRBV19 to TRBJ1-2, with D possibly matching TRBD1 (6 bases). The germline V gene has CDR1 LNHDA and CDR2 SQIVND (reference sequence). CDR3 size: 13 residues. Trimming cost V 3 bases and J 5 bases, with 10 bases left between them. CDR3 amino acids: CASSIPGAYGYTF. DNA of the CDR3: TGTGCCAGTAGTATCCCAGGGGCTTATGGCTACACCTTC. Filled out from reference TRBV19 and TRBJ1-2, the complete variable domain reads DGGITQSPKYLFRKEGQNVTLSCEQNLNHDAMYWYRQDPGQGLRLIYYSQIVNDFQKGDIAEGYSVSREKKESFPLTVTSAQKNPTAFYLCASSIPGAYGYTFGSGTRLTVV.

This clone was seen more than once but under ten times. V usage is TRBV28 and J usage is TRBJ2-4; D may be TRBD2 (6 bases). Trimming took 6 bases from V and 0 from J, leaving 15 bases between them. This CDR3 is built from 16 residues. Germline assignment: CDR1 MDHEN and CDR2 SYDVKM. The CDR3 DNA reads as TGTGCCAGCAGAACAGGTGGGGGACTAGCCAAAAACATTCAGTACTTC. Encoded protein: CASRTGGGLAKNIQYF.

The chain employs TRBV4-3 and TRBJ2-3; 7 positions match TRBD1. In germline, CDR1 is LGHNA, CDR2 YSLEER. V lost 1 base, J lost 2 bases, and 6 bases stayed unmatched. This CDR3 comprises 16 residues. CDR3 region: CASSQGAQGSTDTQYF. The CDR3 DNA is TGCGCCAGCAGCCAAGGAGCACAGGGGTCCACAGATACGCAGTATTTT.